This TCR beta chain was profiled in a study of blood T cell repertoires in COVID-19. Study information: Italy, Spain and the United States were the sources of the convalescent and acute COVID-19 samples. PBMCs, B-cell-depleted T cells, or T cells provided the cDNA or gDNA that made up the material.

In the original workflow: Reference gene primers were amplified, and this amplification served to estimate nucleated cell counts. The method was immunoSEQ multiplex PCR; TCRdb's version includes in-frame clones alone and lacks a portion of them. The V and J calls and clone size are taken from that table; D and trimming were inferred from the DNA. The table includes 50,000 or so clones, roughly 89% detected once. V dropped 4 bases and J dropped 6; count of bases not matched to a gene: 5. Looked up from germline, CDR1 is MNHEY and CDR2 is SVGEGT. The CDR3 covers 14 residues. This sequence joins TRBV6-2 or TRBV6-3 and TRBJ1-2; 10 bases match TRBD1. Source material: peripheral blood. This sequence originates from a human donor in a cohort sampled during active COVID-19. The CDR3 loop is CASSSYGTGDGYTF. CDR3 in DNA: TGTGCCAGCAGTTCCTACGGGACAGGGGATGGCTACACCTTC.